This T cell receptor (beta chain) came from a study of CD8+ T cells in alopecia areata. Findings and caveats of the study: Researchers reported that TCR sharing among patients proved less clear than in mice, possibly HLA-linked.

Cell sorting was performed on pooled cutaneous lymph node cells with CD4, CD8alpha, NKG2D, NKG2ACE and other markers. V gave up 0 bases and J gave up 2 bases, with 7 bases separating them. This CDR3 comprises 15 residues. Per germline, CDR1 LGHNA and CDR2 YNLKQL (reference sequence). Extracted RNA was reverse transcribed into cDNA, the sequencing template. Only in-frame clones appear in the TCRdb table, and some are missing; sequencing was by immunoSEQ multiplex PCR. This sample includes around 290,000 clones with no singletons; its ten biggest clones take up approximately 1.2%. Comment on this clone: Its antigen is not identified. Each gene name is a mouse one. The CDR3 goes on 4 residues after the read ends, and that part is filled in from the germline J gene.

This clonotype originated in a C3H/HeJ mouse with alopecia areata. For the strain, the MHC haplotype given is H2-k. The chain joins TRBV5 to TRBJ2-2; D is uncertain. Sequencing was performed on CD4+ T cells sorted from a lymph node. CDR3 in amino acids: CASSQDSHNTGQLYF. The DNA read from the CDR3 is TGTGCCAGCAGCCAAGATTCACATAACACCGGG.